This T cell receptor (beta chain) was recorded in a study of regulatory T cells in long-lasting Graves disease. As for this clonotype: Its antigen is unknown.

General study findings and limits: It was in persistent disease that TRBV28, TRBJ1-2 and TRBJ2-5 were favored. The number of shared public clonotypes was higher in persistent patients (roughly 2,800) than new patients (roughly 970).

Researchers made TCR beta libraries by using iRepertoire HTBI primers and running Arm-PCR on CDR3 regions. TCRdb analysed the multiplex PCR reads with MiXCR anew, one entry per CDR3 protein. The table records about 460,000 distinct CDR3 sequences, under 25% of them present only once. The CDR3 is 16 amino acids. V was clipped by 4 bases and J by 0 bases, with 10 bases between them. Documented time point: persistent/refractory GD, antithyroid drugs over 5 years with positive TRAb. RNA extracted from PBMCs served as the sequencing template. Sequenced here: peripheral blood mononuclear cells (PBMCs), sampled when the disease was refractory, from a patient treated with antithyroid drugs. This sequence joins TRBV12-3 or TRBV12-4 and TRBJ1-6, with D perhaps TRBD1 (6 bases). This clonotype was sampled from a female donor with Graves disease. CDR3 coding DNA: TGTGCCAGCAGTTCTATAGGGGGCTCCTATAATTCACCCCTCCACTTT. As protein: CASSSIGGSYNSPLHF.